This T cell receptor (beta chain) stems from a study of metastatic and nonmetastatic thyroid tumors. Thyroid surgery had not been preceded by any treatment in any patient. General study points: In blood and tumor, TCR beta diversity was reportedly significantly higher in malignant thyroid tumors than in benign nodules.

Using MiXCR, TCRdb re-called clones from the PCR reads. The sample shows approximately 12,000 clones, around 31% of them seen only once. Trimming took off 3 bases at V and 3 bases at J, with 5 bases between the two ends. The CDR3 extends over 12 amino acids. Germline CDR1 LNHDA, CDR2 SQIVND (reference sequence). This clone was seen a handful of times. What it binds is unknown. V and J are TRBV19 and TRBJ2-5; tentatively, D is TRBD2 (5 bases). The sequencing input was tumor tissue. The sequence was obtained from a female donor with papillary thyroid cancer or a benign thyroid nodule (not recorded which). Some clones in this sample may be carry-over from other donors' samples. CDR3 loop: CASSIGEETQYF. The CDR3 DNA reads as TGTGCCAGTAGTATCGGGGAAGAGACCCAGTACTTC.